These 29 T cell receptor beta chains originate from one sample sequenced in a study of spatial heterogeneity in lung cancer. TCRdb called the 5' RACE reads again in MiXCR, with one record for every CDR3 protein. The table lists around 12,000 distinct CDR3 sequences, 13% to 15% of them singletons. Documented time point: sample taken at primary tumor resection. No cells were sorted before sequencing. The whole RNA sequenced was extracted from tumor, nontumor lung or frozen PBMC. This specimen was PBMCs, taken at surgery. The receptor source for this set is a female donor with early-stage non-small cell lung cancer.

This clonotype was picked up a small number of times. The chain recombines TRBV7-9 with TRBJ2-7; 7 positions match TRBD1. The V gene end was trimmed by 4 bases and the J gene end by 2 bases; junction bases not matched to a gene: 8. This CDR3 comprises 15 residues. Germline CDR1 reads SEHNR; CDR2 reads FQNEAQ (reference sequence). The CDR3 protein is CASSSTWDRPYEQYF. The CDR3 coding sequence is TGTGCCAGCAGCTCAACCTGGGACAGACCCTACGAGCAGTACTTC.

This clonotype is medium-sized in the sample. The rearrangement links TRBV6-5 to TRBJ2-1; the match to TRBD2 covers 7 bases. The CDR3 spans 17 residues. Germline trimming cut 0 bases from V and 5 bases from J; bases unmatched to any gene: 10. CDR1 and CDR2 from the germline V gene are MNHEY and SVGAGI. The CDR3 loop reads CASSYSFWQRGNNEQFF. CDR3 in DNA: TGTGCCAGCAGTTACTCGTTTTGGCAGCGGGGAAACAATGAGCAGTTCTTC.

By share, this clonotype ranks as medium-sized. The J gene is TRBJ2-7, the V gene TRBV6-2 or TRBV6-3, with 11 bases that match TRBD1. CDR3 length: 15 residues. V shed 6 bases and J 4 bases; nucleotides not matched to a gene: 8. Germline V gene sequence: CDR1 MNHEY, CDR2 SVGEGT. CDR3 region: CASRTGTGGLYEQYF. The CDR3 nucleotides read TGTGCCAGCAGAACCGGGACAGGGGGTTTGTACGAGCAGTACTTC.

By proportion, this clonotype is medium-sized (0.01 to 0.1%). The CDR3 DNA reads as TGTGCCCGGGAGACGGGGGGCTCCAATGAGCAGTTCTTC. Its protein is CARETGGSNEQFF. The rearrangement uses TRBV30 and TRBJ2-1, with a possible D match to TRBD2 (7 bases). Trimming took 8 bases from V and 6 from J, leaving 17 bases between them. Germline-derived CDR1 and CDR2 are GTSNPN and SVGIG (reference sequence). This CDR3 is 13 amino acids long. Complete variable domain (other parts from reference TRBV30 and TRBJ2-1): SQTIHQWPATLVQPVGSPLSLECTVEGTSNPNLYWYRQAAGRGLQLLFYSVGIGQISSEVPQNLSASRPQDRQFILSSKKLLLSDSGFYLCARETGGSNEQFFGPGTRLTVL.

By its share, this clonotype is medium-sized. The gene calls are TRBV19 and TRBJ1-2; D is undetermined. The V and J ends lost 3 bases and 6 bases respectively, with 11 bases between them. The CDR3 is made up of 13 amino acids. Germline-derived CDR1 and CDR2 are LNHDA and SQIVND (reference sequence). DNA of the CDR3: TGTGCCAGTAGTATGTGGGAGTCGCATGGCTACACCTTC. It translates to CASSMWESHGYTF.

This clonotype is categorized as medium-sized. The V and J genes are TRBV7-8 and TRBJ2-7; TRBD1 aligns across 8 bases. The CDR3 spans 15 residues. Germline V gene lookup returns CDR1 SGHVS and CDR2 FQNEAQ. J gave up 0 bases and V 5 bases, and 6 bases lay outside the gene matches. CDR3 in amino acids: CASSRGQDFSYEQYF. CDR3 DNA sequence: TGTGCCAGCAGCCGGGGACAGGACTTCTCCTACGAGCAGTACTTC. Looking up the rest from reference TRBV7-8 and TRBJ2-7 gives the full variable domain: GAGVSQSPRYKVAKRGQDVALRCDPISGHVSLFWYQQALGQGPEFLTYFQNEAQLDKSGLPSDRFFAERPEGSVSTLKIQRTQQEDSAVYLCASSRGQDFSYEQYFGPGTRLTVT.

By sample share, this clonotype is medium-sized (0.01 to 0.1%). The rearrangement links TRBV19 to TRBJ2-2; perhaps TRBD2 as D (6 bases). Germline CDR1 and CDR2: LNHDA and SQIVND (reference sequence). The V end was cut by 6 bases, the J end by 6 bases, with 20 bases between. There are 16 residues in the CDR3. The CDR3 DNA is TGTGCCAGTAGACCCCTCGCCGGGAGAAACCCCGGGGAGCTGTTTTTT. It codes for CASRPLAGRNPGELFF.

This clonotype was counted many times. The V call is TRBV27, the J call TRBJ2-6; D call uncertain. Deletions cut 7 bases from V and 2 bases from J, with 12 bases between. Germline CDR1 MNHEY, CDR2 SMNVEV (reference sequence). This CDR3 is 15 amino acids long. The CDR3 region is CASNPGAAGANVLTF. The CDR3 DNA is TGTGCCAGCAACCCGGGTGCGGCTGGGGCCAACGTCCTGACTTTC.

This clonotype is classed as medium-sized. The chain employs TRBV6-1 and TRBJ1-1; D is unresolved. Trimming cost V 5 bases and J 8 bases, with 9 bases left between them. The CDR3 sequence is 11 residues long. Looked up from germline, CDR1 is MNHNS and CDR2 is SASEGT. CDR3 DNA: TGTGCCAGCAGTCTTTACATCGAAGCTTTCTTT. This sequence encodes CASSLYIEAFF.

Relative to its sample, this clonotype is medium-sized. The rearrangement links TRBV12-3 or TRBV12-4 to TRBJ2-1; TRBD2 aligns across 14 bases. J lost 6 bases, V lost 5 bases, and 9 bases had no gene match. This CDR3 spans 17 amino acids. In DNA form, the CDR3 reads TGTGCCAGCAGTACCTCTGGGACTAGCGGGAGTACCAATGAGCAGTTCTTC. This gives the protein CASSTSGTSGSTNEQFF.

V gene TRBV7-2 combines with J gene TRBJ1-1; no firm D call. Germline V gene lookup returns CDR1 SGHTA and CDR2 FQGNSA. The V end was cut by 1 base, the J end by 0 bases, with 3 bases between. The CDR3 runs to 13 residues. The CDR3: CASSLGMNTEAFF. The CDR3 DNA follows: TGTGCCAGCAGCTTAGGGATGAACACTGAAGCTTTCTTT.

By sample share, this clonotype is medium-sized (0.01 to 0.1%). V gene TRBV3-1 combines with J gene TRBJ2-1; 15 bases fit TRBD2. Per germline, CDR1 LGHDT and CDR2 YNNKEL (reference sequence). The CDR3 loop spans 16 amino acids. V lost 4 bases to trimming and J lost 14 bases; unmatched junction nucleotides: 12. The CDR3 protein is CASSRLGTSGRTGEFF. For the CDR3, the DNA is TGTGCCAGCAGCCGACTCGGGACTAGCGGGAGGACGGGGGAGTTCTTC.

This clonotype is classed as medium-sized. This chain links TRBV6-5 with TRBJ2-1, with 9 positions matching TRBD2. The ends lost 5 bases at V and 3 bases at J; junction bases unmatched: 8. CDR1 is MNHEY, CDR2 SVGAGI, per germline. The CDR3 sequence is 16 residues long. The chain's CDR3 is CASSLRAGGLYNEQFF. CDR3 bases: TGTGCCAGCAGTCTAAGAGCGGGGGGCCTCTACAATGAGCAGTTCTTC.

This clonotype was seen a handful of times. V usage is TRBV20-1 and J usage is TRBJ1-2; 9 bases agree with TRBD1. V lost 8 bases to trimming and J lost 6 bases; unmatched junction nucleotides: 4. Germline values: CDR1 DFQATT, CDR2 SNEGSKA (reference sequence). The CDR3 length is 11 residues. CDR3 loop: CSPRTGDGYTF. CDR3 coding DNA: TGCAGTCCAAGGACAGGGGATGGCTACACCTTC.

This clonotype was detected ten times or more. This chain joins TRBV5-8 and TRBJ1-3; 7 nucleotides match TRBD1. Germline V CDR1 and CDR2: SGHTS, YDEGEE. J was trimmed by 0 bases and V by 7 bases; bases with no gene match: 10. The CDR3 contains 16 residues. CDR3 coding DNA: TGTGCCAGCCATAGGACAGGTCTCGTCTCTGGAAACACCATATATTTT. Encoded protein: CASHRTGLVSGNTIYF.

CDR3: CASSLSSGTPPGSYEQYF. As DNA, the CDR3 is TGTGCCAGCAGCTTATCCAGCGGGACCCCCCCGGGTTCATACGAGCAGTACTTC. The chain combines TRBV7-9 with TRBJ2-7; TRBD2 agrees at 7 bases. In germline, CDR1 is SEHNR, CDR2 FQNEAQ (reference sequence). Unmatched junction bases numbered 17, after V lost 2 bases and J lost 4 bases. The CDR3 extends over 18 amino acids.

By sample share, this clonotype is medium-sized (0.01 to 0.1%). The chain couples TRBV4-1 to TRBJ1-1; 9 bases line up with TRBD1. Germline loops: CDR1 MGHRA, CDR2 YSYEKL. The trim removed 4 bases at V and 0 bases at J, leaving 9 bases unmatched. The CDR3 spans 17 residues. Here the CDR3 reads CASSREPGQGMNTEAFF. The CDR3 coding sequence is TGCGCCAGCAGCCGAGAGCCGGGACAGGGCATGAACACTGAAGCTTTCTTT.

This clonotype was seen ten or more times. The V call is TRBV2, the J call TRBJ2-1; no firm D call. The CDR3 totals 14 residues. CDR1 SNHLY and CDR2 FYNNEI come from the germline V gene. V was cut by 5 bases and J by 8 bases, with 16 bases left in between. The CDR3 reads CASSLFSQADEQFF. CDR3 bases: TGTGCCAGCAGTCTGTTCTCCCAGGCGGATGAGCAGTTCTTC.

This clonotype was found many times. V and J are TRBV15 and TRBJ2-7; D is perhaps TRBD2 (6 bases). With 0 bases removed from V and 0 bases from J, the gap between germline ends came to 9 bases. Germline V gene sequence: CDR1 LNHNV, CDR2 YYDKDF (reference sequence). The CDR3 consists of 15 residues. CDR3 nucleotide sequence: TGTGCCACCAGCAGAGAGGGGGGACTCTCCTACGAGCAGTACTTC. Translation gives CATSREGGLSYEQYF. Complete variable domain (other parts from reference TRBV15 and TRBJ2-7): DAMVIQNPRYQVTQFGKPVTLSCSQTLNHNVMYWYQQKSSQAPKLLFHYYDKDFNNEADTPDNFQSRRPNTSFCFLDIRSPGLGDTAMYLCATSREGGLSYEQYFGPGTRLTVT.

This clonotype appeared many times. DNA of the CDR3: TGTGCCAGCACGGTCGCGGGGTCCTACAATGAGCAGTTCTTC. Protein product: CASTVAGSYNEQFF. The J gene is TRBJ2-1, the V gene TRBV6-5, with a possible D match to TRBD2 (6 bases). Germline CDR1 reads MNHEY; CDR2 reads SVGAGI. The length of the CDR3 is 14 residues. Between the trimmed V and J ends, which lost 7 bases and 1 base, there was a span of 11 bases.

This clonotype was seen many times. This chain joins TRBV7-9 and TRBJ1-2, with 10 bases matching TRBD1. In germline, CDR1 is SEHNR, CDR2 FQNEAQ (reference sequence). The V gene end was trimmed by 6 bases and the J gene end by 6 bases; junction bases not matched to a gene: 10. The CDR3 length is 15 residues. This CDR3 is CASRGPGTGVHGYTF. The DNA of the CDR3 is TGTGCCAGCAGAGGTCCCGGGACAGGGGTTCATGGCTACACCTTC. Using reference TRBV7-9 and TRBJ1-2 for the parts outside the CDR3, the full variable domain is DTGVSQNPRHKITKRGQNVTFRCDPISEHNRLYWYRQTLGQGPEFLTYFQNEAQLEKSRLLSDRFSAERPKGSFSTLEIQRTEQGDSAMYLCASRGPGTGVHGYTFGSGTRLTVV.

In DNA, the CDR3 is TGTGCCAGCAGCCTTCGACTAGCGGGGACCACAGATACGCAGTATTTT. This gives the protein CASSLRLAGTTDTQYF. The chain uses TRBV3-1 and TRBJ2-3; 11 bases align to TRBD2. Germline V CDR1 and CDR2: LGHDT, YNNKEL (reference sequence). The CDR3 covers 16 residues. J lost 2 bases, V lost 4 bases, and 5 bases had no gene match.

The chain uses TRBV27 and TRBJ2-2; TRBD2 matches 8 bases. Per germline, CDR1 MNHEY and CDR2 SMNVEV (reference sequence). Losses at the gene ends were 1 base for V and 2 bases for J; bases not matched to a gene: 3. The CDR3 runs to 16 residues. CDR3 in amino acids: CASSLFAGGNTGELFF. CDR3 DNA: TGTGCCAGCAGTTTATTTGCGGGAGGAAACACCGGGGAGCTGTTTTTT.

This clonotype is classed as medium-sized (0.01 to 0.1%). V is TRBV20-1 and J is TRBJ2-7, with 7 bases lining up with TRBD2. The CDR3 spans 13 residues. CDR1 and CDR2 from the germline V gene are DFQATT and SNEGSKA (reference sequence). V dropped 1 base and J dropped 2; count of bases not matched to a gene: 2. CDR3 in amino acids: CSARAGTTYEQYF. CDR3 nucleotides: TGCAGTGCTAGAGCCGGGACTACCTACGAGCAGTACTTC.

This clonotype was seen at least ten times. The chain couples TRBV30 to TRBJ1-1, with TRBD1 identical over 9 bases. The J segment lost 4 bases and the V segment lost 2 bases, leaving 2 bases of the junction unmatched. The CDR3 sequence is 13 residues long. Germline values: CDR1 GTSNPN, CDR2 SVGIG (reference sequence). CDR3 loop: CAWSPQGATEAFF. The CDR3 DNA is TGTGCCTGGAGTCCACAGGGGGCCACTGAAGCTTTCTTT.

This clonotype was detected ten times or more. The CDR3 nucleotides read TGTGCCAGCAGCTACGACTACGAGCAGTACTTC. Amino acid sequence: CASSYDYEQYF. J is TRBJ2-7 and V is TRBV7-2; D is uncertain. The CDR3 sequence is 11 residues long. V lost 4 bases, J lost 3 bases, and 4 bases lay in between. Germline assignment: CDR1 SGHTA and CDR2 FQGNSA. Complete variable domain (other parts from reference TRBV7-2 and TRBJ2-7): GAGVSQSPSNKVTEKGKDVELRCDPISGHTALYWYRQSLGQGLEFLIYFQGNSAPDKSGLPSDRFSAERTGGSVSTLTIQRTQQEDSAVYLCASSYDYEQYFGPGTRLTVT.

This clonotype was counted only a few times. The V gene is TRBV7-2, the J gene TRBJ2-7; the D is unclear. This CDR3 has 18 amino acids. CDR1 and CDR2 (germline): SGHTA, FQGNSA. Trimming stripped 3 bases from V and 3 bases from J, with 24 bases between. CDR3 sequence reads: CASSFRATQPQFNYEQYF. CDR3 sequence (DNA): TGTGCCAGCAGCTTTAGAGCTACTCAGCCCCAATTTAACTACGAGCAGTACTTC. The full variable domain, with the rest looked up from reference TRBV7-2 and TRBJ2-7, is GAGVSQSPSNKVTEKGKDVELRCDPISGHTALYWYRQSLGQGLEFLIYFQGNSAPDKSGLPSDRFSAERTGGSVSTLTIQRTQQEDSAVYLCASSFRATQPQFNYEQYFGPGTRLTVT.

The chain recombines TRBV19 with TRBJ2-1; 8 bases map to TRBD2. V lost 5 bases and J lost 8; bases outside the gene matches: 14. This CDR3 contains 16 residues. The V gene's germline CDR1 is LNHDA and CDR2 SQIVND (reference sequence). CDR3: CASSPRGGTRRYEQFF. The CDR3 DNA reads as TGTGCCAGTAGTCCGAGGGGAGGGACTAGGCGATATGAGCAGTTCTTC.

The V call is TRBV20-1, the J call TRBJ2-7; tentative D call: TRBD2 (6 bases). V was shortened by 4 bases and J by 0 bases, with 10 bases between the two germline ends. Per the germline V gene, CDR1 is DFQATT and CDR2 is SNEGSKA (reference sequence). The length of the CDR3 is 13 residues. DNA of the CDR3: TGCAGTGCTACGACTAGGAGCTCCTACGAGCAGTACTTC. It yields the protein CSATTRSSYEQYF.